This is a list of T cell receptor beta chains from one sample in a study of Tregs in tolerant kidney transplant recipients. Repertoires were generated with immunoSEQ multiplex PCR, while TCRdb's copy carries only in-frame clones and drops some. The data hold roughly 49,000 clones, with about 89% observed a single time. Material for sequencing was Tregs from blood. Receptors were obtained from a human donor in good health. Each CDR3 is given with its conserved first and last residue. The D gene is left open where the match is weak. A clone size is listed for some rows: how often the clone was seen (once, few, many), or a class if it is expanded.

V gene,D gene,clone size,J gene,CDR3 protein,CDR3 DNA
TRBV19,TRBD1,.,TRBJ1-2,CASSKQGRNYGYTF,TGTGCCAGTAGTAAACAGGGGCGGAACTATGGCTACACCTTC
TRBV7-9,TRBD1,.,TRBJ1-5,CASSFGTAGNQPQHF,TGTGCCAGCAGCTTCGGGACAGCTGGGAATCAGCCCCAGCATTTT
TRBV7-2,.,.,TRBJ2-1,CASSLEGLGSYNEQFF,TGTGCCAGCAGCTTAGAAGGGCTAGGGTCCTACAATGAGCAGTTCTTC
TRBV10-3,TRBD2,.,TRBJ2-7,CAISGGPAYEQYF,TGTGCCATTAGCGGGGGGCCCGCCTACGAGCAGTACTTC
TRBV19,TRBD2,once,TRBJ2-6,CASYDTGLVWSGANVLTF,TGTGCCAGTTACGATACGGGACTAGTTTGGTCTGGGGCCAACGTCCTGACTTTC
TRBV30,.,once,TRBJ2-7,CAWKGGLGQTSPYEQYF,TGTGCCTGGAAGGGGGGCCTGGGGCAGACTTCCCCCTACGAGCAGTACTTC
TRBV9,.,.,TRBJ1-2,CASSARAGLFGYTF,TGTGCCAGCAGCGCCCGGGCCGGGTTGTTTGGCTACACCTTC
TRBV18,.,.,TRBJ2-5,CASSPAEETQYF,TGTGCCAGCTCGCCCGCTGAGGAGACCCAGTACTTC
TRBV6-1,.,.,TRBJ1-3,CASSAPPGVYGNTIYF,TGTGCCAGCAGTGCCCCTCCCGGGGTTTATGGAAACACCATATATTTT
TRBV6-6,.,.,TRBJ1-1,CASNRGGPTEAFF,TGTGCCAGCAATCGTGGGGGACCCACTGAAGCTTTCTTT
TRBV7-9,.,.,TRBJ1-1,CASSDTGIRGTEAFF,TGTGCCAGCAGCGATACCGGGATAAGGGGCACTGAAGCTTTCTTT
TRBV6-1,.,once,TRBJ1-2,CASSIRRVFNYGYAF,TGTGCCAGCAGCATTAGGAGAGTTTTCAACTATGGCTACGCCTTC
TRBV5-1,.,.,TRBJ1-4,CASSLGVPGGNEKLFF,TGCGCCAGCAGCTTGGGAGTCCCGGGGGGTAATGAAAAACTGTTTTTT
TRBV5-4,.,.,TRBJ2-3,CASSHAGERDTQYF,TGTGCCAGCAGCCACGCCGGCGAACGGGATACGCAGTATTTT
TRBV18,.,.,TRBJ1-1,CASSSLWGVNGEAFF,TGTGCCAGCTCATCCTTGTGGGGGGTCAACGGTGAAGCTTTCTTT
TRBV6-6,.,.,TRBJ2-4,CASSYEALLAKNIQYF,TGTGCCAGCAGTTACGAGGCCTTGTTAGCCAAAAACATTCAGTACTTC